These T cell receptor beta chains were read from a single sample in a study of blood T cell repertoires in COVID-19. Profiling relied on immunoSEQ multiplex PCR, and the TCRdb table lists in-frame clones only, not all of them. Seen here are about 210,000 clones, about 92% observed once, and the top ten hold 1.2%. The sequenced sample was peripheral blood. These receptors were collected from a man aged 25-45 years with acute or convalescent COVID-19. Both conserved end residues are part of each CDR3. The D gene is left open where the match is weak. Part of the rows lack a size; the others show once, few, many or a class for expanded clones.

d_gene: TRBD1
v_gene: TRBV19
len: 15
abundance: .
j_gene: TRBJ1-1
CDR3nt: TGTGCCAGTAGTATGAGAAGAGAACAGGGGGCGGAAGCTTTCTTT
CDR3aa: CASSMRREQGAEAFF

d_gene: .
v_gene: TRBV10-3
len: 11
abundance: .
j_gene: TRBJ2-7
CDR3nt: TGTGCCATCGCGAGGGCCGGGGAGCAGTACTTC
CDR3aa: CAIARAGEQYF

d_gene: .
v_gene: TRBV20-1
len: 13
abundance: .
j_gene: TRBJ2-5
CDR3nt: TGCAGTGCTAGTCGGCCCGGCGGGGAGACCCAGTACTTC
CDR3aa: CSASRPGGETQYF

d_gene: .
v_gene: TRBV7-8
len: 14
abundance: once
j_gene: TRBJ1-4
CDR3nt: TGTGCCAGCAGCTTAAGCGGGGGAGGCGAAAAACTGTTTTTT
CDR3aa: CASSLSGGGEKLFF

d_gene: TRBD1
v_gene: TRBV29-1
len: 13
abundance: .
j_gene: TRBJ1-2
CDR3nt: TGCAGCGTTGATAGGGACAGTGACTATGGCTACACCTTC
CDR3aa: CSVDRDSDYGYTF

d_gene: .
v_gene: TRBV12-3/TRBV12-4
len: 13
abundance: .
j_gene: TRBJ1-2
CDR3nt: TGTGCCAGCAGTTTCTCCAGGGCACGTGGCTACACCTTC
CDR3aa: CASSFSRARGYTF

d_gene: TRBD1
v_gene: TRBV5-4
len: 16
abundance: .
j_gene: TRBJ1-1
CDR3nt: TGTGCCAGCAGCGGTGCAGGGGGCGCCTTGAACACTGAAGCTTTCTTT
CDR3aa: CASSGAGGALNTEAFF

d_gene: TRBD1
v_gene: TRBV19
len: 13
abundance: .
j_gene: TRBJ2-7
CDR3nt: TGTGCCAGTAGCGGGACAGCTCCCTACGAGCAGTACTTC
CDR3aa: CASSGTAPYEQYF

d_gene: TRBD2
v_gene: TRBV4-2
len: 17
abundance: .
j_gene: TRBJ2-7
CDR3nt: TGTGCCAGCAGCCAAGAGAGCTTGAGACTAGCTCCCTACGAGCAGTACTTC
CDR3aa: CASSQESLRLAPYEQYF

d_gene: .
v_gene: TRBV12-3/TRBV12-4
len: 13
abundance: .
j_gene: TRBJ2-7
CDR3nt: TGTGCCAGCAGTTCCCGGACTTATTACGAGCAGTACTTC
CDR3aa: CASSSRTYYEQYF

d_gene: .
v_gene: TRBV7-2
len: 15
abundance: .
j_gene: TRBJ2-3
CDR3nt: TGTGCCAGCAGCTCATCTTCTATTGGCACAGATACGCAGTATTTT
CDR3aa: CASSSSSIGTDTQYF

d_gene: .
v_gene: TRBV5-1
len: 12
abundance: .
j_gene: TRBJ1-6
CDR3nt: TGCGCCAGCAGGATAGGGGATTCACCCCTCCACTTT
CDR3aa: CASRIGDSPLHF

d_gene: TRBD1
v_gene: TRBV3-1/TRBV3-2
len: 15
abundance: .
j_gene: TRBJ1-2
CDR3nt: TGTGCCAGCAGCGCCACTAACAGGGGTAACTATGGCTACACCTTC
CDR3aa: CASSATNRGNYGYTF

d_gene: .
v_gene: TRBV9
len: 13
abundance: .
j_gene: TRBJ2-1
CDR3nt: TGTGCCAGCAGCCCCAGTCCCTACAATGAGCAGTTCTTC
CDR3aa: CASSPSPYNEQFF

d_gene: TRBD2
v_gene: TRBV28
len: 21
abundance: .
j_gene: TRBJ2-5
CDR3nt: TGTGCCAGCAGTTTGGGTGTTTACCAGATTGGGACTAGCGGGAGTAAGGAGACCCAGTACTTC
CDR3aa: CASSLGVYQIGTSGSKETQYF

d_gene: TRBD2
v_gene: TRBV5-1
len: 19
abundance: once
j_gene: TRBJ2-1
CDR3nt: TGCGCCAGCAGCTTCCCCGGGACTAGCGGGGACAGCTCCTACAATGAGCAGTTCTTC
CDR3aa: CASSFPGTSGDSSYNEQFF

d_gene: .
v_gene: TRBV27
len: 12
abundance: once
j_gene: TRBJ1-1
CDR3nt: TGTGCCAGCCGGGATCGAAACACTGAAGCTTTCTTT
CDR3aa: CASRDRNTEAFF

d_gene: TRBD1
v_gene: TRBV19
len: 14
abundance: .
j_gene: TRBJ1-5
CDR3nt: TGTGCCAGGGAGACAGGGCGCAGCAATCAGCCCCAGCATTTT
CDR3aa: CARETGRSNQPQHF

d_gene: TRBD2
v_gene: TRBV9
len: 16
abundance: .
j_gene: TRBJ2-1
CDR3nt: TGTGCCAGCAGACTCCAGGATAGCGGGCCCTACAATGAGCAGTTCTTC
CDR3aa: CASRLQDSGPYNEQFF

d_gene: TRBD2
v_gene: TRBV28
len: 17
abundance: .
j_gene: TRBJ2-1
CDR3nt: TGTGCCAGCAGTTTTCTCCGCGGGAGGGAGATCTACAATGAGCAGTTCTTC
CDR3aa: CASSFLRGREIYNEQFF

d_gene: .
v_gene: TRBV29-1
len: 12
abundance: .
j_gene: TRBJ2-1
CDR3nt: TGCAGCGTTGAATATGAGCACAATGAGCAGTTCTTC
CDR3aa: CSVEYEHNEQFF

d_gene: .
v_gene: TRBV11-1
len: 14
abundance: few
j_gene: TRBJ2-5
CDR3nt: TGTGCCAGCAGCCGGGGACTCCTCCAAGAGACCCAGTACTTC
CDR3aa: CASSRGLLQETQYF

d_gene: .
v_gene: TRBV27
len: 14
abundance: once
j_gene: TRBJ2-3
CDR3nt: TGTGCCAGCAGTTTGCAGGGGAGCACAGATACGCAGTATTTT
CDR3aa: CASSLQGSTDTQYF

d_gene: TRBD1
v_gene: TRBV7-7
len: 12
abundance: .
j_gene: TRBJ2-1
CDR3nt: TGTGCTAGCAGCCCGACAGGGATCGAGCAGTTCTTC
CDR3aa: CASSPTGIEQFF

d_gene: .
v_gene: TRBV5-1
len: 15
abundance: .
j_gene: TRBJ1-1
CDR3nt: TGCGCCAGCAGCGCCACGGACTATGGGGACACTGAAGCTTTCTTT
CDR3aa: CASSATDYGDTEAFF

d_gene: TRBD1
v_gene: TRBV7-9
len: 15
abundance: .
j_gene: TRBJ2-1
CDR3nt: TGTGCCAGCAGCTCCGGGACAGGGTTTTACAATGAGCAGTTCTTC
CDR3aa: CASSSGTGFYNEQFF

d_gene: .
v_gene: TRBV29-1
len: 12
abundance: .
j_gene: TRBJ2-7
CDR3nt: TGCAGCGTTCGGACAGCAGCCTACGAGCAGTACTTC
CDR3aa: CSVRTAAYEQYF

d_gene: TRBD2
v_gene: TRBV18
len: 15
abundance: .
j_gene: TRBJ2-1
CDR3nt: TGTGCCAGCTCACCTCCGGGACTACTATACAATGAGCAGTTCTTC
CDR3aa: CASSPPGLLYNEQFF

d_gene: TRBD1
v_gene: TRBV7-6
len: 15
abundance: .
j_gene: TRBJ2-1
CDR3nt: TGTGCCAGCAGCTTAGGGGACAGGGCCCTTAATGAGCAGTTCTTC
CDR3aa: CASSLGDRALNEQFF

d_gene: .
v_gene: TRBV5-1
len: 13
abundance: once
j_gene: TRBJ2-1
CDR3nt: TGCGCCAGCAGCTTGGGGGACACCAATGAGCAGTTCTTC
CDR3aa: CASSLGDTNEQFF

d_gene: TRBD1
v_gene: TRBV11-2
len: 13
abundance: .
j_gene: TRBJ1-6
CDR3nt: TGTGCCAGCGGGGACAGGGTTGGTTCACCCCTCCACTTT
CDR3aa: CASGDRVGSPLHF

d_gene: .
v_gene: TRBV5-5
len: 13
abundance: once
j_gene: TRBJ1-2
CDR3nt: TGTGCCAGCAGCTTGGAGGATGGGGGGAATTACACCTTC
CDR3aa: CASSLEDGGNYTF

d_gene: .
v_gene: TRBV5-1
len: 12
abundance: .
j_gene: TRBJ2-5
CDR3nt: TGCGCCAGCAGCTACTCCCAAGAGACCCAGTACTTC
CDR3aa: CASSYSQETQYF

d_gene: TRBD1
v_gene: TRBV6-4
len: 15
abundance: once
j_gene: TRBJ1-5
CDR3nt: TGTGCCAGCAGTCCAGGGACAGGGGGAAATCAGCCCCAGCATTTT
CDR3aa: CASSPGTGGNQPQHF

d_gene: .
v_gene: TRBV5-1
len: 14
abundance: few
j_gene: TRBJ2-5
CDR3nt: TGCGCCAGCAGGGGAGAGGTTCACCAAGAGACCCAGTACTTC
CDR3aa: CASRGEVHQETQYF

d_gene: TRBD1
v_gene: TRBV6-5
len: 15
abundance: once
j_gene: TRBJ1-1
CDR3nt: TGTGCCAGCAGTCCAAGGACAGGGGGGGTCACTGAAGCTTTCTTT
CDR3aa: CASSPRTGGVTEAFF

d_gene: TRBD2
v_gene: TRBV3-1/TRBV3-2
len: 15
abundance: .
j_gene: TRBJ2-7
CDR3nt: TGTGCCAGCAGCCAAGGACATGGGGGGGCCTACGAGCAGTACTTC
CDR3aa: CASSQGHGGAYEQYF

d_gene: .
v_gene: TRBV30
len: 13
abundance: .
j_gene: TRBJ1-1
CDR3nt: TGTGCCTGGATCCAAACAGGGAACACTGAAGCTTTCTTT
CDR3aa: CAWIQTGNTEAFF

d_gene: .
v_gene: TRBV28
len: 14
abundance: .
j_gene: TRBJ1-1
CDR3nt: TGTGCCAGCAGTCCGGGACTCTTGAACACTGAAGCTTTCTTT
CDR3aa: CASSPGLLNTEAFF

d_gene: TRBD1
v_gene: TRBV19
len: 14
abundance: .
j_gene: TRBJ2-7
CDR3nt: TGTGCCAGTAGTATTGGAGACAGGGGCTACGAGCAGTACTTC
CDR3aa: CASSIGDRGYEQYF

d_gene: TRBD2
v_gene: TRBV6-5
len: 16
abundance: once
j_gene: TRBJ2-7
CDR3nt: TGTGCCAGCAGTTCGCCGACTAGCGGGAGACGATACGAGCAGTACTTC
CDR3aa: CASSSPTSGRRYEQYF

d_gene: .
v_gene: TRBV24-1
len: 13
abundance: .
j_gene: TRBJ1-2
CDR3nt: TGTGCCACCAGGGACAGACGAGACTATGGCTACACCTTC
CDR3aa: CATRDRRDYGYTF

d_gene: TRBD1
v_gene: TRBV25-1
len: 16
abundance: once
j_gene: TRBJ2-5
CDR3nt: TGTGCCAGCAGTGAATTCGACAGGGGTTGGCAAGAGACCCAGTACTTC
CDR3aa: CASSEFDRGWQETQYF

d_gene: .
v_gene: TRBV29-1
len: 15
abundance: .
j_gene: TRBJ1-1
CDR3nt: TGCAGCGTTGAAGATCTTCGGGGGTGGAACACTGAAGCTTTCTTT
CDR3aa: CSVEDLRGWNTEAFF

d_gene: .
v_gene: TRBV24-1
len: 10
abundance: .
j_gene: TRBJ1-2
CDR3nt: TGTGCCACCAGAGAACGGGGCTACACCTTC
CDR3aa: CATRERGYTF

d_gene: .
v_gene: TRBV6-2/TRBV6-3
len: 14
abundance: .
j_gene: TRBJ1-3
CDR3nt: TGTGCCAGCAGTAGAGCGGGCTCTGGAAACACCATATATTTT
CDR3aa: CASSRAGSGNTIYF

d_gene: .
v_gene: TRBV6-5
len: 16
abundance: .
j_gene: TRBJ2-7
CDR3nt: TGTGCCAGCAGTTACTCGCGGGCCATAATTCCCTACGAGCAGTACTTC
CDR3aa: CASSYSRAIIPYEQYF

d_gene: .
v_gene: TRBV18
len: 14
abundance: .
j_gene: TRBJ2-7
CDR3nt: TGTGCCAGCTCACCACCGAGGCAATCCTACGAGCAGTACTTC
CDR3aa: CASSPPRQSYEQYF

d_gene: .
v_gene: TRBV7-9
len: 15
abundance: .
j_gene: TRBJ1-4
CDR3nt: TGTGCCAGCAGGGAAACAGGCTCAACTAATGAAAAACTGTTTTTT
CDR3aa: CASRETGSTNEKLFF

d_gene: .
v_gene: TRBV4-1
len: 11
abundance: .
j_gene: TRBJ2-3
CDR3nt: TGCGCCAGCAGCCCAGGAGATACGCAGTATTTT
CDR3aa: CASSPGDTQYF

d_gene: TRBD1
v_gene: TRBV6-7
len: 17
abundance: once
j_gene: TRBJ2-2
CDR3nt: TGTGCCAGCAGTTACTTGGACAGGCGCATCAACACCGGGGAGCTGTTTTTT
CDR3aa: CASSYLDRRINTGELFF

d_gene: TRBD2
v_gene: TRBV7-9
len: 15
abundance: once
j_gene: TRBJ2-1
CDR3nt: TGTGCCAGCAGCTTAATAGCGGGGGGTTCGAATGAGCAGTTCTTC
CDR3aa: CASSLIAGGSNEQFF

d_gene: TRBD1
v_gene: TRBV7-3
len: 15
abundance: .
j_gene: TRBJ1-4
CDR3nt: TGTGCCAGCAGCCCTACAGGGGGAACTAATGAAAAACTGTTTTTT
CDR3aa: CASSPTGGTNEKLFF

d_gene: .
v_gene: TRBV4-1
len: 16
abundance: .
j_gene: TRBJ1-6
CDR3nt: TGCGCCAGCAGCCAAGATCTCTCCAGGGAAGGCTCACCCCTCCACTTT
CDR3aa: CASSQDLSREGSPLHF

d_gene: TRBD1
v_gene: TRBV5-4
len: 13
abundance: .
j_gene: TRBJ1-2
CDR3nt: TGTGCCAGCACCCGACAGGGGGCGGCTGGCTACACCTTC
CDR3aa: CASTRQGAAGYTF

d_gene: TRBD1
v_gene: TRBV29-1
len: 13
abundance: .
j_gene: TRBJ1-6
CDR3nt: TGCAGCGTACGCCTACAGGGGGATTCACCCCTCCACTTT
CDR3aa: CSVRLQGDSPLHF

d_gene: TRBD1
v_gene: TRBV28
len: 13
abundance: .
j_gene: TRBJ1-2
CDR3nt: TGTGCCAGCAGTAGTGTGACAGGGGTCAGCTACACCTTC
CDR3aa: CASSSVTGVSYTF

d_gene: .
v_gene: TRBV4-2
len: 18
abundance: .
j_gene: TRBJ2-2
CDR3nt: TGTGCCAGCAGGTCAGGGGACATACCTCGAACGAACACCGGGGAGCTGTTTTTT
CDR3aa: CASRSGDIPRTNTGELFF

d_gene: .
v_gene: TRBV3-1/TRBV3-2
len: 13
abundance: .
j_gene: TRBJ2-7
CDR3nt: TGTGCCAGCAGCCAAGTCCTAGCTCCCGAGCAGTACTTC
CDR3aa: CASSQVLAPEQYF